This entry describes one T cell receptor beta chain. No antigen is known for it. CDR3 length: 12 residues. V was clipped by 6 bases and J by 6 bases, with 9 bases between them. Germline V gene lookup returns CDR1 MNHEY and CDR2 SMNVEV (reference sequence). The data were taken from a study of CD8 T cells in ankylosing spondylitis. General study findings and limits: What appeared characteristic of ankylosing spondylitis blood was a TCR beta motif of eight highly homologous variants.

TCRdb redid the calling of the 5' RACE reads with MiXCR, one entry per CDR3 protein. This table holds about 480,000 distinct CDR3 sequences, roughly a sixth found once. This chain joins TRBV27 and TRBJ2-1; perhaps TRBD1 as D (6 bases). This sequence was found in a male donor with ankylosing spondylitis. Material for sequencing was blood, either unsorted or a sorted T cell fraction (not recorded which). The DNA for the CDR3 is TGTGCCAGCAGACCACAGGGCAATGAGCAGTTCTTC. This gives the protein CASRPQGNEQFF.